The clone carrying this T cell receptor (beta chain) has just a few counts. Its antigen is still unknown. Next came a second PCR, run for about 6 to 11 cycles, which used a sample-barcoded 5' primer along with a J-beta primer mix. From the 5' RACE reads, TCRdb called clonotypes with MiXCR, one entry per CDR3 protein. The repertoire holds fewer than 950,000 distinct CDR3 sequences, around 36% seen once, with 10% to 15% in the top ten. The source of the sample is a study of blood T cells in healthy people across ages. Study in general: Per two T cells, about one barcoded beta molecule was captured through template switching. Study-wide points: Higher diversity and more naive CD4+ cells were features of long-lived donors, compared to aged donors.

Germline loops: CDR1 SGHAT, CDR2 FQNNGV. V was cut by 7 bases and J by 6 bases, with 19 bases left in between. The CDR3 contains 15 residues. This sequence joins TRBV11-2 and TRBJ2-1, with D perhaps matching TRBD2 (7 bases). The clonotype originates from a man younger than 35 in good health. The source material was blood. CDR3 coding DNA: TGTGCCAGCAACTATAACCGGGGGGCCGCCAATGAGCAGTTCTTC. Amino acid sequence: CASNYNRGAANEQFF.